This is a list of T cell receptor beta chains from one sample in a study of blood T cell repertoires in COVID-19. Sequenced by immunoSEQ multiplex PCR; TCRdb stores in-frame clones only, minus some. This table holds a few hundred thousand clones, around 87% found once. The sample was PBMCs or T cells enriched from blood (not recorded which). The source of these receptors is a man aged 40-50 years in a cohort exposed to, infected with or recovered from COVID-19 (not recorded which). The CDR3 runs from the conserved cysteine through the conserved F or W. A D gene is named only where the DNA matches it firmly. Clone sizes are given selectively: once, few, many, or a class where the clone is expanded.

D,V,size,J,DNA,CDR3
TRBD2,TRBV27,few,TRBJ2-7,TGTGCCAGCAGTTTATGGGGGGGGGCCTACGAGCAGTACTTC,CASSLWGGAYEQYF
-,TRBV11-2,-,TRBJ2-3,TGTGCCAGCAGCCTCCGACCAGGGATTCGCACAGATACGCAGTATTTT,CASSLRPGIRTDTQYF
-,TRBV27,-,TRBJ1-2,TGTGCCAGCAGTCAGGCAGGAAACTATGGCTACACCTTC,CASSQAGNYGYTF
TRBD2,TRBV27,once,TRBJ2-3,TGTGCCTCCCAACTAGCGGGAGCGGCAGATACGCAGTATTTT,CASQLAGAADTQYF
-,TRBV6-5,-,TRBJ1-1,TGTGCCAGCAGTTACTTTGGAGTGAACACTGAAGCTTTCTTT,CASSYFGVNTEAFF
-,TRBV6-5,-,TRBJ1-6,TGTGCCAGCACGAGGAGGGACAATTCACCCCTCCACTTT,CASTRRDNSPLHF
TRBD1,TRBV5-4,-,TRBJ2-7,TGTGCCAGCAGCCCCCAGTCAGGGGGCGGCGAGCAGTACTTC,CASSPQSGGGEQYF
-,TRBV19,-,TRBJ1-3,TGTGCCAGTAGTGCCGGCCGGGTTACTTGGGGAAACACCATATATTTT,CASSAGRVTWGNTIYF
TRBD1,TRBV9,-,TRBJ2-5,TGTGCCAGCAGCGAAGGGACAGGGGGTAAGCAGACCCAGTACTTC,CASSEGTGGKQTQYF
-,TRBV4-1,-,TRBJ1-4,TGCGCCAGCAGCCAAGCCGGTGCGGGCCTCGGGGGAACTAATGAAAAACTGTTTTTT,CASSQAGAGLGGTNEKLFF
TRBD1,TRBV10-3,-,TRBJ1-1,TGTGCCATCAGTCATAAAACCGACAGGGTGGGGGGCACTGAAGCTTTCTTT,CAISHKTDRVGGTEAFF
TRBD2,TRBV11-2,-,TRBJ2-7,TGTGCCAGCAGCCTTACCGGGACTAGCGGCTCCTACGAGCAGTACTTC,CASSLTGTSGSYEQYF
-,TRBV19,-,TRBJ2-3,TGTGCCAGTAGTGGGAGACACGCAGATACGCAGTATTTT,CASSGRHADTQYF
-,TRBV21-1,-,TRBJ2-1,TGTGCCAGCAGCAAATGGGGGACAGGGGGTAGAAATGAGCAGTTCTTC,CASSKWGTGGRNEQFF
-,TRBV30,-,TRBJ1-6,TGTGCCTGGAGTAGGCAGGGGCCTGGGCGATCACCCCTCCACTTT,CAWSRQGPGRSPLHF
TRBD1,TRBV5-1,-,TRBJ2-4,TGCGCCAGCAGCAACGTGGGACAGGGATTTGGCATTCAGTACTTC,CASSNVGQGFGIQYF
TRBD2,TRBV18,-,TRBJ2-5,TGTGCCAGCTCACCTGGGACTAGCGGGATGAGAGAGACCCAGTACTTC,CASSPGTSGMRETQYF
TRBD1,TRBV6-6,-,TRBJ2-7,TGTGCCAGCAGTCTGGGCAGGGGGCTAGCGACCGAGTACGAGCAGTACTTC,CASSLGRGLATEYEQYF
TRBD1,TRBV7-2,-,TRBJ1-1,TGTGCCAGCAGCTTTGACAGGGCGAACACTGAAGCTTTCTTT,CASSFDRANTEAFF
-,TRBV27,-,TRBJ2-7,TGTGCCAGTCGACCGGGACAAAAATCCTACGAGCAGTACTTC,CASRPGQKSYEQYF
TRBD2,TRBV28,-,TRBJ2-7,TGTGCCAGCAGTCCCCCCCGGACTAGCGGGAGGTACGAGCAGTACTTC,CASSPPRTSGRYEQYF
-,TRBV5-1,-,TRBJ2-1,TGCGCCAGCAGCTTGGCCGGGTTAAGAAATGAGCAGTTCTTC,CASSLAGLRNEQFF
-,TRBV28,-,TRBJ2-3,TGTGCCAGCAGTTTAGGGAGAATAGTGGGCACAGATACGCAGTATTTT,CASSLGRIVGTDTQYF